The present T cell receptor (beta chain) was sequenced within a study of OX40 agonist ivuxolimab in advanced cancers. As for the study in general: Enrollees could have had prior anti-PD-1, anti-PD-L1 or anti-CTLA-4 therapy, which 30% to 50% had received.

Produced via immunoSEQ multiplex PCR; TCRdb's table is partial and in-frame only. In the table there are tens of thousands of clones, around 84% of which are singletons. The specimen was CD4+ or CD8+ T cells sorted from blood, collected in a trial of the OX40 agonist ivuxolimab. The receptor comes from an adult with an advanced solid tumor such as melanoma, head and neck, liver or kidney cancer.

This CDR3 is CASSYSPGQGKETQYF. Written as DNA, the CDR3 is TGTGCCAGCAGTTACTCTCCCGGACAGGGGAAAGAGACCCAGTACTTC. The chain couples TRBV6-5 to TRBJ2-5; TRBD1 matches at 9 bases. Germline trimming cut 0 bases from V and 3 bases from J; bases unmatched to any gene: 5. Looked up from germline, CDR1 is MNHEY and CDR2 is SVGAGI. The CDR3 totals 16 residues.